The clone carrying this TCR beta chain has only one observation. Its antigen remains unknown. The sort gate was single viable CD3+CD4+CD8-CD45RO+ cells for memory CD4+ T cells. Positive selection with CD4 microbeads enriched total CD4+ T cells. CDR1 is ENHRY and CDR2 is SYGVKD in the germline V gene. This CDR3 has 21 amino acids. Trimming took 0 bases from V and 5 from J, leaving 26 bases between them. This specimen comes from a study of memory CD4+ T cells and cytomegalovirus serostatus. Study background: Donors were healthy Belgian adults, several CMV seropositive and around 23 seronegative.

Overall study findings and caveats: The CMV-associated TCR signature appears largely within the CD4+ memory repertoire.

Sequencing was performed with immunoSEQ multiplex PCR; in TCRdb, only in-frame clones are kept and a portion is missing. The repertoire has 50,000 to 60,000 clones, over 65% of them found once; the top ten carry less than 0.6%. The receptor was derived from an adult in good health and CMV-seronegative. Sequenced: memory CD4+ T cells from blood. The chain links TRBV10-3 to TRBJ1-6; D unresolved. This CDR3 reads CAISESAGTRQANSNNSPLHF. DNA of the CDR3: TGTGCCATCAGTGAGTCGGCGGGTACAAGGCAAGCCAACAGTAATAATTCACCCCTCCACTTT.